This T cell receptor beta chain originates from a study of beta chain features in type 1 diabetes. Cells sorted by CD45RO/CCR7/CD25/CD127/CD95/CD27 comprised CD4+ naive, central memory, regulatory and stem cell-like memory cells. A remark on this clone: Antigen specificity is unknown.

Sequencing targeted expressed TCRB transcripts, as all isolated RNA had been reverse transcribed. Clones were read by immunoSEQ multiplex PCR, and TCRdb kept only the in-frame ones, dropping some. The table has 350,000 to 450,000 clones, approximately 15% seen once; the top ten hold under 0.02%. General study points: Resolution of whether HLA type affects TCRB rearrangement was not achieved here.

The CDR3 runs to 14 residues. From germline, CDR1 is SGHRS and CDR2 YFSETQ. Trimming took 1 base from V and 1 from J, leaving 9 bases between them. The sample comprised naive CD4+ T cells from blood. The rearrangement uses TRBV5-1 and TRBJ2-7; D not resolved. The TCR sequence derives from a woman in her late teens or twenties in good health. CDR3 sequence reads: CASSLNAGSYEQYF. Here the CDR3 DNA reads TGCGCCAGCAGCTTGAACGCAGGATCCTACGAGCAGTACTTC.